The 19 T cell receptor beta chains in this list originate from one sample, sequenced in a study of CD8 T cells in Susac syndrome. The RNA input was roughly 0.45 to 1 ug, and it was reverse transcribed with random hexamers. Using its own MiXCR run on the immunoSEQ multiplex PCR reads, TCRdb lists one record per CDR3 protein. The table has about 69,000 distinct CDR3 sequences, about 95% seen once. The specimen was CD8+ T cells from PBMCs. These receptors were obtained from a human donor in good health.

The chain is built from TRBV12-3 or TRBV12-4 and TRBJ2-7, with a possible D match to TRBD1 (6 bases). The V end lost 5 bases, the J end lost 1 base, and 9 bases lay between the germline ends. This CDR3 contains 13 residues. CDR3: CASSQDRSYEQYF. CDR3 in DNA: TGTGCCAGCAGTCAAGACAGGTCCTACGAGCAGTACTTC.

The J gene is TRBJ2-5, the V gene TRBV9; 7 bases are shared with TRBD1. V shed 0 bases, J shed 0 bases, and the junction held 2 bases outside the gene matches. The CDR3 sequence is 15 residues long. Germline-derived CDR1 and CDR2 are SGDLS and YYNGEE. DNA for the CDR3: TGTGCCAGCAGCGTAGAGGGGGCGGACCAAGAGACCCAGTACTTC. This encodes CASSVEGADQETQYF.

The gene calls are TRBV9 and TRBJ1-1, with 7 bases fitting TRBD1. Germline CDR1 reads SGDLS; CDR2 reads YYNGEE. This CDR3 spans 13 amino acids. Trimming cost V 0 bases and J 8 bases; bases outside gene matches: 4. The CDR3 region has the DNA TGTGCCAGCAGCGTAGGAGGGGGCGCGGAAGCTTTCTTT. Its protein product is CASSVGGGAEAFF.

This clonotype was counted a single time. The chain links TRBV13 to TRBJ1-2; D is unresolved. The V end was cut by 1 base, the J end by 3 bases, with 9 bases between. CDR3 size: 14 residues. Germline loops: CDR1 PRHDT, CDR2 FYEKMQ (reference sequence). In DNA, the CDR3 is TGTGCCAGCAGCTTAGCTCGAACGGACTATGGCTACACCTTC. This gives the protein CASSLARTDYGYTF.

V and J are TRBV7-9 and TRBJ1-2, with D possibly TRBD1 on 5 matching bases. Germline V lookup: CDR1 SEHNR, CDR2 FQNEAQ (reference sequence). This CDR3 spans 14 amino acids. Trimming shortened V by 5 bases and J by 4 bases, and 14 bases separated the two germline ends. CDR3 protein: CASSLLAGLYGYTF. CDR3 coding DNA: TGTGCCAGCAGCCTCCTCGCGGGACTCTATGGCTACACCTTC.

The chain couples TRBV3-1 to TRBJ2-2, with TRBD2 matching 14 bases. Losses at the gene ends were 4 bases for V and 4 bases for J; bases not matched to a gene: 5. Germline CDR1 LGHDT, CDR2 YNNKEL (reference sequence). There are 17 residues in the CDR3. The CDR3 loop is CASSPPGLAGATGELFF. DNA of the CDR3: TGTGCCAGCAGCCCCCCGGGACTAGCGGGGGCCACCGGGGAGCTGTTTTTT. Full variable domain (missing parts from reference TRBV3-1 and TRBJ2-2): DTAVSQTPKYLVTQMGNDKSIKCEQNLGHDTMYWYKQDSKKFLKIMFSYNNKELIINETVPNRFSPKSPDKAHLNLHINSLELGDSAVYFCASSPPGLAGATGELFFGEGSRLTVL.

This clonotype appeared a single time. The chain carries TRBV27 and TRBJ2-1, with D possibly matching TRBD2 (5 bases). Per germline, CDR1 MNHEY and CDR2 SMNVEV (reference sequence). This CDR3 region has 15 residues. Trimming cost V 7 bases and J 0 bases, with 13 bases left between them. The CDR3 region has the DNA TGTGCCAGCACGACCGGCGGACTCTCCTACAATGAGCAGTTCTTC. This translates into CASTTGGLSYNEQFF.

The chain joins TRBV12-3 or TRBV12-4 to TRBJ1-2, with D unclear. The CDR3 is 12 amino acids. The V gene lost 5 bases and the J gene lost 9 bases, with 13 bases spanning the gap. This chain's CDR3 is CASSPNADSYTF. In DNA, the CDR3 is TGTGCCAGCAGTCCGAATGCAGATAGCTACACCTTC.

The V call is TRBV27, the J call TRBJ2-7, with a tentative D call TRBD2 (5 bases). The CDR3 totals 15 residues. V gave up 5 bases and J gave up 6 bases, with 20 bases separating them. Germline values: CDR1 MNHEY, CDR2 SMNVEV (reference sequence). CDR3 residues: CASSPGLTLTSEQYF. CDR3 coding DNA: TGTGCCAGCAGTCCCGGACTTACTCTTACGAGCGAGCAGTACTTC.

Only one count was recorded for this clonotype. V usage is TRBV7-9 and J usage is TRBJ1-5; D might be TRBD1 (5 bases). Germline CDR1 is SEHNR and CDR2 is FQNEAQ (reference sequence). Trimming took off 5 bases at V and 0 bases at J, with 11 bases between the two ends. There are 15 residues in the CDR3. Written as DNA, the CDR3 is TGTGCCAGCAGCCCTGGGGGGGATAGCAATCAGCCCCAGCATTTT. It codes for CASSPGGDSNQPQHF.

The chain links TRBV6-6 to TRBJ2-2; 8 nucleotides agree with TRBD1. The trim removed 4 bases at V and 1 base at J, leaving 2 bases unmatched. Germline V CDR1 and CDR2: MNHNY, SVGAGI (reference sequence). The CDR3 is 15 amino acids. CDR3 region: CASSWTGQNTGELFF. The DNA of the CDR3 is TGTGCCAGCAGTTGGACAGGGCAGAACACCGGGGAGCTGTTTTTT.

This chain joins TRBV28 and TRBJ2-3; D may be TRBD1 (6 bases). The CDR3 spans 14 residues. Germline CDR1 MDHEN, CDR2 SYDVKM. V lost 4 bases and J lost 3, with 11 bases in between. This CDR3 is CASSWGQGTDTQYF. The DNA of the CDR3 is TGTGCCAGCAGTTGGGGGCAGGGAACAGATACGCAGTATTTT.

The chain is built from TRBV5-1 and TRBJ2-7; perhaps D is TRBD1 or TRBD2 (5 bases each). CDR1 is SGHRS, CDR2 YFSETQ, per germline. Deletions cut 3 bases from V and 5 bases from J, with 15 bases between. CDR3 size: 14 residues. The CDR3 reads CASSSTNGDDEQYF. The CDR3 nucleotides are TGCGCCAGCAGCTCGACTAACGGGGACGACGAGCAGTACTTC.

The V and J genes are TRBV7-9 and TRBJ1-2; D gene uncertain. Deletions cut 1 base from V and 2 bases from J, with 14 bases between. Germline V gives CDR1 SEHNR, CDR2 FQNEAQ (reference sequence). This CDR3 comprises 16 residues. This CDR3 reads CASSLGIDQFNYGYTF. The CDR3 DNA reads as TGTGCCAGCAGCTTAGGAATTGACCAGTTCAACTATGGCTACACCTTC. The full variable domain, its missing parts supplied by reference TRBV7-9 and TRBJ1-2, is DTGVSQNPRHKITKRGQNVTFRCDPISEHNRLYWYRQTLGQGPEFLTYFQNEAQLEKSRLLSDRFSAERPKGSFSTLEIQRTEQGDSAMYLCASSLGIDQFNYGYTFGSGTRLTVV.

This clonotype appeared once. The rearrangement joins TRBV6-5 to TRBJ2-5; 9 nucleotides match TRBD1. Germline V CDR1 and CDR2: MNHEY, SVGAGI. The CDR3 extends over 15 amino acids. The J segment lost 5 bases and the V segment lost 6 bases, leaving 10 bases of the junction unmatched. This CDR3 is CASSLGTGWWETQYF. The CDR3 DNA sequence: TGTGCCAGCAGCCTGGGGACAGGGTGGTGGGAGACCCAGTACTTC.

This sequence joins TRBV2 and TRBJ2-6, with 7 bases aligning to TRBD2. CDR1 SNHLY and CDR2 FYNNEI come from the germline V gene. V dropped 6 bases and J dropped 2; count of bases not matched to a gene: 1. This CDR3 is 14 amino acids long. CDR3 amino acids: CASRGLAGANVLTF. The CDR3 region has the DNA TGTGCCAGCAGAGGACTAGCTGGGGCCAACGTCCTGACTTTC. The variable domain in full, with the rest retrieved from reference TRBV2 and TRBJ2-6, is EPEVTQTPSHQVTQMGQEVILRCVPISNHLYFYWYRQILGQKVEFLVSFYNNEISEKSEIFDDQFSVERPDGSNFTLKIRSTKLEDSAMYFCASRGLAGANVLTFGAGSRLTVL.

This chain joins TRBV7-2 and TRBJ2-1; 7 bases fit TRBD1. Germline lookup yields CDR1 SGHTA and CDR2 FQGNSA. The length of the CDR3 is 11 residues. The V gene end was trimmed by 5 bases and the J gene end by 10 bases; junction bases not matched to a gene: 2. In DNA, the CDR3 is TGTGCCAGCAGCAGGACAGGCGAGCAGTTCTTC. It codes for CASSRTGEQFF.

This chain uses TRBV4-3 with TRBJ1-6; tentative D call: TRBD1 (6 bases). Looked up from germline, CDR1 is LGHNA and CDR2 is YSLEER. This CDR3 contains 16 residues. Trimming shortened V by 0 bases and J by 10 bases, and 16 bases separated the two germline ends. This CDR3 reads CASSQDPTGAGSPLHF. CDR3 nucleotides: TGCGCCAGCAGCCAAGATCCGACAGGAGCAGGATCACCCCTCCACTTT.

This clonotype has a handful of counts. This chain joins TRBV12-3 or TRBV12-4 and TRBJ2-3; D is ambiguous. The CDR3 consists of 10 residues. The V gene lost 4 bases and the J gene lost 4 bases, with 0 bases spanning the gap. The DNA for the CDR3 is TGTGCCAGCAGTTCAGATACGCAGTATTTT. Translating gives CASSSDTQYF.